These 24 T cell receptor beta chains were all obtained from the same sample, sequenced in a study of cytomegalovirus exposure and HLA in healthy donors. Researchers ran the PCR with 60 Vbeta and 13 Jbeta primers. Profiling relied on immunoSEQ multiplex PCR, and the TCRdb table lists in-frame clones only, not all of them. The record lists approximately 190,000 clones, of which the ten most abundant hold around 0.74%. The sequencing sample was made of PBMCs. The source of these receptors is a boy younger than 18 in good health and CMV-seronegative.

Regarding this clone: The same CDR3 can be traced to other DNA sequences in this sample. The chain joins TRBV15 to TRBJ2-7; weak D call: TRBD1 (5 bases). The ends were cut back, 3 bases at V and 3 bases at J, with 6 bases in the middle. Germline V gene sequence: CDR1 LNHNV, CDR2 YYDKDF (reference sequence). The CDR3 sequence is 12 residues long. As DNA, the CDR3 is TGTGCCACCAGCAGGGACAACTACGAGCAGTACTTC. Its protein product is CATSRDNYEQYF.

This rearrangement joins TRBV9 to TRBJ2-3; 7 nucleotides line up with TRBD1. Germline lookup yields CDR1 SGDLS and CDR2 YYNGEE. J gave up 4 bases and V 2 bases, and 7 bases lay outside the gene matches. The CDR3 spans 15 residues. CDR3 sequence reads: CASSVRQGFADTQYF. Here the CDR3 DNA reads TGTGCCAGCAGCGTCAGACAGGGTTTTGCAGATACGCAGTATTTT. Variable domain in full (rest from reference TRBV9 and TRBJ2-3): DSGVTQTPKHLITATGQRVTLRCSPRSGDLSVYWYQQSLDQGLQFLIQYYNGEERAKGNILERFSAQQFPDLHSELNLSSLELGDSALYFCASSVRQGFADTQYFGPGTRLTVL.

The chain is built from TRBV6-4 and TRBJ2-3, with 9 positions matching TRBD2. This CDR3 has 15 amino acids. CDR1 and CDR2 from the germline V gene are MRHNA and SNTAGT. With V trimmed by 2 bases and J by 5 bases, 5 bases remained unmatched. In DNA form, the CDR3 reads TGTGCCAGCAGTGACCGTAGCGGGGGCGTAGATACGCAGTATTTT. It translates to CASSDRSGGVDTQYF.

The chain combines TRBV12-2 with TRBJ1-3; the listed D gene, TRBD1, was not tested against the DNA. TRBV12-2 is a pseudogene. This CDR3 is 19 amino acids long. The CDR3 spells CASRVDRDRGFSSGNTIYF. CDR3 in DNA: TGTGCAAGTCGCGTCGACCGGGACAGGGGGTTTAGCTCTGGAAACACCATATATTTT.

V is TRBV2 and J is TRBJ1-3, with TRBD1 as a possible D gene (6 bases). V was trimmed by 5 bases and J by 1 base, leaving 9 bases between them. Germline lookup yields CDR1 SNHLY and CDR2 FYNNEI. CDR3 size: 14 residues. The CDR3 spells CASSQGLSGNTIYF. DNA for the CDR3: TGTGCCAGCAGTCAGGGGTTATCTGGAAACACCATATATTTT.

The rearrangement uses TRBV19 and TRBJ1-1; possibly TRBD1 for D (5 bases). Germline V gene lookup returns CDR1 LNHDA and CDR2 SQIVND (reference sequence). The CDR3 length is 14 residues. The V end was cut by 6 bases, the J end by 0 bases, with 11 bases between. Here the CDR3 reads CASRQAGMNTEAFF. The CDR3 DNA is TGTGCCAGTAGACAGGCAGGAATGAACACTGAAGCTTTCTTT.

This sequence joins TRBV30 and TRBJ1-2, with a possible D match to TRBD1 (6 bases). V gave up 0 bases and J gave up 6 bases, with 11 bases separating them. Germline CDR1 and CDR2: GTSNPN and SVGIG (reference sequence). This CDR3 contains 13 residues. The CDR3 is CAWSVGQYHGYTF. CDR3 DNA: TGTGCCTGGAGTGTTGGACAGTACCATGGCTACACCTTC.

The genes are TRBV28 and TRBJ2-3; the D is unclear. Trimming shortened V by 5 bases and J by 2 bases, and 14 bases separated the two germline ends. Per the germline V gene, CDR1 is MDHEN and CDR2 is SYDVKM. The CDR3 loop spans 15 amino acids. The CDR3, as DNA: TGTGCCAGCAGTACCCCAGAGGATAACACAGATACGCAGTATTTT. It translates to CASSTPEDNTDTQYF.

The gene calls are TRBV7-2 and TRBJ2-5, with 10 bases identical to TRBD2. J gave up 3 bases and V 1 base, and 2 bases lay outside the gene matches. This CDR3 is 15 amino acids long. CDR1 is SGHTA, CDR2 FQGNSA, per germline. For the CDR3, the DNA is TGTGCCAGCAGCTTAGTCCTAGCGGGGGAAGAGACCCAGTACTTC. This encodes CASSLVLAGEETQYF.

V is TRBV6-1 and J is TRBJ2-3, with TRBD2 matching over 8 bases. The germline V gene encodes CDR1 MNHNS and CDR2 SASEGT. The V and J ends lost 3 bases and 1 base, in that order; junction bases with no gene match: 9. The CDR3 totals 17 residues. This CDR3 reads CASSELAAGAGTDTQYF. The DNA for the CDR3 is TGTGCCAGCAGTGAGCTCGCAGCGGGGGCCGGCACAGATACGCAGTATTTT.

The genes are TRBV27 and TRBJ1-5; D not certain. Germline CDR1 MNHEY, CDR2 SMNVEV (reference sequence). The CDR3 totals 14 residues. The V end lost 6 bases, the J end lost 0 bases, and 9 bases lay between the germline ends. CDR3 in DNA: TGTGCCAGCAGAGAAATCTATAGCAATCAGCCCCAGCATTTT. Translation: CASREIYSNQPQHF.

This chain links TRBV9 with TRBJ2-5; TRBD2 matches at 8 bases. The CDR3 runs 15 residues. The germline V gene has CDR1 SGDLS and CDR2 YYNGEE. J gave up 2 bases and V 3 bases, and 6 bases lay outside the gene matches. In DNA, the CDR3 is TGTGCCAGCAGCGGAGGGACTAGTAGGCAAGAGACCCAGTACTTC. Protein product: CASSGGTSRQETQYF.

CDR3 nucleotide sequence: TGTGCCAGCAGTACGGGACACCCGCTCGGCGAAAAACTGTTTTTT. As protein: CASSTGHPLGEKLFF. The genes are TRBV5-5 and TRBJ1-4; TRBD1 might be the D (6 bases). CDR1 and CDR2 (germline): SGHKS, YYEKEE (reference sequence). This CDR3 is built from 15 residues. Trimming left V 5 bases short and J 8 bases short, with 19 bases between.

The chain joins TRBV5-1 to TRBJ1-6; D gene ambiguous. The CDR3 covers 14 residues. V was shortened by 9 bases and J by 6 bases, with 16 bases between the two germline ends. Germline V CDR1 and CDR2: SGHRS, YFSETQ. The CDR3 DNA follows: TGCGCCACCGCTCGTGGGGAGACTAATTCACCCCTCCACTTT. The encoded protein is CATARGETNSPLHF.

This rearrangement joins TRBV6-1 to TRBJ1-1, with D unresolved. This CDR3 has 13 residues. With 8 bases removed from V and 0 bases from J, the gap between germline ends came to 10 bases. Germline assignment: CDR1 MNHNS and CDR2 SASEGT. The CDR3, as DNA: TGTGCCAGCGTGGGAGGCATGAACACTGAAGCTTTCTTT. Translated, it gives CASVGGMNTEAFF.

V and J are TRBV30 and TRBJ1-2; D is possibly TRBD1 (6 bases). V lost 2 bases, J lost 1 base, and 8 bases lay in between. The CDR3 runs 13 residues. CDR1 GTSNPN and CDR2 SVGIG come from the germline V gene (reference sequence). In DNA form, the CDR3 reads TGTGCCTGGAGTCCGGACAGTAACTATGGCTACACCTTC. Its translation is CAWSPDSNYGYTF.

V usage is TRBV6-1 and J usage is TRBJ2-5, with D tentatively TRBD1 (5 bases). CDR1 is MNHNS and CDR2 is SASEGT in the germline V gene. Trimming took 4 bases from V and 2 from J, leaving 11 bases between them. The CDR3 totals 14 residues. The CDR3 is CASSAKGLQETQYF. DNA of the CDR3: TGTGCCAGCAGTGCAAAGGGGCTACAAGAGACCCAGTACTTC.

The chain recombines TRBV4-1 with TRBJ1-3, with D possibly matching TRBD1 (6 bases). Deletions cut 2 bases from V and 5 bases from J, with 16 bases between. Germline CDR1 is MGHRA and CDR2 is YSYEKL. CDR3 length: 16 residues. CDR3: CASSQHRESERNTIYF. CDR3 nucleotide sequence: TGCGCCAGCAGCCAACACAGGGAATCGGAACGAAACACCATATATTTT.

The CDR3 DNA reads as TGTGCCAGCAGTGCTGGACAGGTCTATGGCTACACCTTC. Its translation is CASSAGQVYGYTF. V usage is TRBV6-5 and J usage is TRBJ1-2; 7 bases are a match to TRBD1. J was trimmed by 4 bases and V by 5 bases; bases with no gene match: 4. Germline V lookup: CDR1 MNHEY, CDR2 SVGAGI. This CDR3 spans 13 amino acids.

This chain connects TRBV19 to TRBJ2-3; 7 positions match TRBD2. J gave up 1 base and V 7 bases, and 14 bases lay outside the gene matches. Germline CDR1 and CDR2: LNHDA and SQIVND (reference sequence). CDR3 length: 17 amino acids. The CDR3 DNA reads TGTGCCAGTAACGGGGATAACGGGGGGATTCGCACAGATACGCAGTATTTT. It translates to CASNGDNGGIRTDTQYF.

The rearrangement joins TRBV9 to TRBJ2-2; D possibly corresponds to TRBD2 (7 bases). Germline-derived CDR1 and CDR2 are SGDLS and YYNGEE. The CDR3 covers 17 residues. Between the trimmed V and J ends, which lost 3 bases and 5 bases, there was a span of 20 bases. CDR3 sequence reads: CASSGEWRGGPTGELFF. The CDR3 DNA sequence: TGTGCCAGCAGCGGCGAATGGAGGGGGGGCCCAACCGGGGAGCTGTTTTTT.

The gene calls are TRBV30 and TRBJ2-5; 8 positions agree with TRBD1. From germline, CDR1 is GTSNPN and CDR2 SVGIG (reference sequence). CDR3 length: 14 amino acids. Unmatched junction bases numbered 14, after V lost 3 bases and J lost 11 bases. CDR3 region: CAWRGLGQGKEQYF. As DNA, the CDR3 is TGTGCCTGGAGAGGCCTAGGACAGGGTAAAGAGCAGTACTTC.

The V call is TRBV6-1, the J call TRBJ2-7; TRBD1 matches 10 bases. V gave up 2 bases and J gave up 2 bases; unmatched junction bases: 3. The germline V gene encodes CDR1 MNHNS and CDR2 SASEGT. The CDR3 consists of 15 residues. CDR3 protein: CASSERDRGPYEQYF. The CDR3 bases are TGTGCCAGCAGTGAACGGGACAGGGGCCCCTACGAGCAGTACTTC.

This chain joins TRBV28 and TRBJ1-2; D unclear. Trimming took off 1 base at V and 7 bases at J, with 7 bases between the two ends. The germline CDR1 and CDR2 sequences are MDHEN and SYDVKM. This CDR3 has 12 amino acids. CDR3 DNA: TGTGCCAGCAGTTTATCCGGGGTTGGCTACACCTTC. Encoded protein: CASSLSGVGYTF.